Below are 30 T cell receptor beta chains sequenced from a single sample in a study of cytomegalovirus exposure and HLA in healthy donors. The study ran its PCR with 60 Vbeta and 13 Jbeta primers. This table comes from immunoSEQ multiplex PCR, and its TCRdb copy is limited to in-frame clones, with some not included. The table has approximately 170,000 clones, about 84% seen once. Input material: PBMCs. The receptors were sampled from a man aged 50 to 60 in good health and CMV-seropositive.

The chain recombines TRBV19 with TRBJ2-3; D is possibly TRBD1 (6 bases). Germline CDR1 LNHDA, CDR2 SQIVND (reference sequence). Trimming shortened V by 5 bases and J by 3 bases, and 15 bases separated the two germline ends. The length of the CDR3 is 15 residues. CDR3 region: CASSLRTALTDTQYF. DNA of the CDR3: TGTGCCAGTAGTCTCCGGACAGCGCTGACAGATACGCAGTATTTT.

This clone was detected only once. This sample includes further DNA sequences coding for the same CDR3. The chain uses TRBV13 and TRBJ2-3, with 9 bases aligning to TRBD2. CDR1 is PRHDT, CDR2 FYEKMQ, per germline (reference sequence). Unmatched junction bases numbered 13, after V lost 6 bases and J lost 12 bases. The CDR3 has 14 residues. This CDR3 is CASSAVGRGGAQYF. CDR3 bases: TGTGCCAGCAGTGCCGTTGGGCGGGGGGGGGCACAGTATTTT.

This clone appeared a few times. The gene calls are TRBV5-1 and TRBJ2-3; 7 bases are a match to TRBD2. Germline loops: CDR1 SGHRS, CDR2 YFSETQ. This CDR3 has 16 residues. After removal of 7 bases from V and 0 bases from J, the junction contained 11 bases not matched to a gene. The DNA of the CDR3 is TGCGCCAGCTCCCTCTACCGGGAGGCAAGCACAGATACGCAGTATTTT. Amino acids: CASSLYREASTDTQYF.

The rearrangement joins TRBV4-2 to TRBJ2-1, with TRBD2 matching 8 bases. The CDR3 length is 15 residues. The germline CDR1 and CDR2 sequences are LGHNA and YNFKEQ. After removal of 1 base from V and 5 bases from J, the junction contained 4 bases not matched to a gene. CDR3 amino acids: CASSQVSSGDNEQFF. CDR3 bases: TGTGCCAGCAGCCAAGTGAGTAGCGGGGACAATGAGCAGTTCTTC.

This chain connects TRBV5-4 to TRBJ1-5, with a tentative D call TRBD1 (5 bases). V was clipped by 3 bases and J by 2 bases, with 15 bases between them. Germline V gene sequence: CDR1 SGHNT, CDR2 YYREEE (reference sequence). The CDR3 contains 16 residues. CDR3 in amino acids: CASSSTDGRGNQPQHF. The CDR3 coding sequence is TGTGCCAGCAGCTCCACTGACGGCAGGGGCAATCAGCCCCAGCATTTT.

The chain uses TRBV18 and TRBJ2-7, with 10 bases fitting TRBD2. The CDR3 length is 14 residues. With 6 bases clipped from V and 3 bases from J, the junction kept 5 bases outside the gene matches. The germline CDR1 and CDR2 sequences are KGHSH and LQKENI. The CDR3 bases are TGTGCCAGCTCTCCCGGGACTAGCGACTACGAGCAGTACTTC. It translates to CASSPGTSDYEQYF.

V is TRBV12-5 and J is TRBJ2-1; 9 nucleotides match TRBD1. Trimming cost V 5 bases and J 5 bases; bases outside gene matches: 4. This CDR3 has 14 amino acids. CDR1 and CDR2 from the germline V gene are LGHNT and FRNRAP. The CDR3, as DNA: TGTGCTAGTGGTCCCGGGACAGGGCACAATGAGCAGTTCTTC. This encodes CASGPGTGHNEQFF.

The gene calls are TRBV4-3 and TRBJ1-4, with 8 bases lining up with TRBD1. The CDR3 spans 16 residues. CDR1 is LGHNA and CDR2 is YSLEER in the germline V gene. V was clipped by 4 bases and J by 8 bases; unmatched bases: 12. DNA of the CDR3: TGCGCCAGCAGCCCCCCCCTTACAGGGGGAGGGGAAAAACTGTTTTTT. Protein: CASSPPLTGGGEKLFF.

Concerning this clone itself: Compared with germline, one end of the junction differs, possibly owing to a read error. This chain links TRBV11-1 with TRBJ2-5, with D tentatively TRBD2 (5 bases). CDR3 length: 13 residues. In germline, CDR1 is SGHAT, CDR2 FQDESV (reference sequence). The CDR3 sequence: CASGLDSQEIQYF. For the CDR3, the DNA is TGTGCCAGCGGCCTGGACTCCCAAGAGATCCAGTACTTC.

CDR3 bases: TGCGCCAGCAGCTCCACAGGGGCGCACCACGAGCAGTACTTC. This codes for CASSSTGAHHEQYF. The genes are TRBV5-1 and TRBJ2-7, with 7 bases identical to TRBD1. Germline values: CDR1 SGHRS, CDR2 YFSETQ. Trimming at V came to 3 bases and at J to 5 bases, leaving 8 bases not matched to a gene. The CDR3 sequence is 14 residues long.

This clone was observed a single time. The chain is built from TRBV30 and TRBJ2-7; TRBD2 matches 11 bases. Germline CDR1 is GTSNPN and CDR2 is SVGIG (reference sequence). J gave up 4 bases and V 3 bases, and 14 bases lay outside the gene matches. The CDR3 consists of 17 residues. The DNA of the CDR3 is TGTGCCTGGAGGGAAAAGGGACTAGCGGCCAGGCGGTACGAGCAGTACTTC. Residues: CAWREKGLAARRYEQYF. The full variable domain, its missing parts supplied by reference TRBV30 and TRBJ2-7, is SQTIHQWPATLVQPVGSPLSLECTVEGTSNPNLYWYRQAAGRGLQLLFYSVGIGQISSEVPQNLSASRPQDRQFILSSKKLLLSDSGFYLCAWREKGLAARRYEQYFGPGTRLTVT.

The V call is TRBV7-9, the J call TRBJ1-1; 7 bases match TRBD1. CDR3 length equals 14 residues. Germline trimming cut 3 bases from V and 3 bases from J; bases unmatched to any gene: 4. Germline CDR1 reads SEHNR; CDR2 reads FQNEAQ (reference sequence). The CDR3: CASSLTGMDTEAFF. In DNA form, the CDR3 reads TGTGCCAGCAGCTTGACAGGGATGGACACTGAAGCTTTCTTT. The full variable domain, rest sourced from reference TRBV7-9 and TRBJ1-1, is DTGVSQNPRHKITKRGQNVTFRCDPISEHNRLYWYRQTLGQGPEFLTYFQNEAQLEKSRLLSDRFSAERPKGSFSTLEIQRTEQGDSAMYLCASSLTGMDTEAFFGQGTRLTVV.

V and J are TRBV10-3 and TRBJ2-5; a weak D match, TRBD1 (6 bases). The V and J ends lost 2 bases and 5 bases respectively, with 9 bases between them. Germline V lookup: CDR1 ENHRY, CDR2 SYGVKD. This CDR3 spans 13 amino acids. As DNA, the CDR3 is TGTGCCATCAGTGAGAGAACAGGGGAGACCCAGTACTTC. Translating it yields CAISERTGETQYF.

The rearrangement uses TRBV6-6 and TRBJ2-7; 9 positions match TRBD2. Germline-derived CDR1 and CDR2 are MNHNY and SVGAGI (reference sequence). The junction had 9 bases not matched to a gene; V was cut back by 5 bases and J by 4 bases. This CDR3 has 15 amino acids. The CDR3 DNA follows: TGTGCCAGCAGTGACACCGGGACTAGCTTATACGAGCAGTACTTC. Protein sequence: CASSDTGTSLYEQYF.

V gene TRBV28 combines with J gene TRBJ1-4; tentative D call: TRBD1 (5 bases). Between the trimmed V and J ends, which lost 5 bases and 7 bases, there was a span of 11 bases. This CDR3 is built from 13 residues. Germline V CDR1 and CDR2: MDHEN, SYDVKM. The CDR3 sequence is CASSRGGGEKLFF. The CDR3 nucleotides read TGTGCCAGCAGTCGCGGGGGTGGTGAAAAACTGTTTTTT.

This chain uses TRBV7-5 with TRBJ1-2; the D segment call TRBD1 is taken from the table without a DNA check. TRBV7-5 is classified as a pseudogene. The CDR3 has 17 amino acids. Written as DNA, the CDR3 is TGTGCCAGAAGCTTACAGGCCTTAAACAGCAATAACTATGGCTACACCTTC. It specifies CARSLQALNSNNYGYTF.

The chain employs TRBV7-3 and TRBJ2-2, with D maybe TRBD1 (5 bases). V lost 5 bases, J lost 3 bases, and 16 bases lay in between. This CDR3 is 16 amino acids long. Germline V gives CDR1 SGHTA, CDR2 FQGTGA. CDR3 in amino acids: CASSPTTEPDTGELFF. CDR3 coding DNA: TGTGCCAGCAGCCCAACGACAGAGCCAGACACCGGGGAGCTGTTTTTT. Using reference TRBV7-3 and TRBJ2-2 for the parts outside the CDR3, the full variable domain is GAGVSQTPSNKVTEKGKYVELRCDPISGHTALYWYRQSLGQGPEFLIYFQGTGAADDSGLPNDRFFAVRPEGSVSTLKIQRTERGDSAVYLCASSPTTEPDTGELFFGEGSRLTVL.

The genes are TRBV28 and TRBJ1-2, with D tentatively TRBD1 (6 bases). V lost 7 bases and J lost 5, with 11 bases in between. CDR1 and CDR2 (germline): MDHEN, SYDVKM. The CDR3 length is 12 residues. The CDR3 DNA reads as TGTGCCAGCACCACCACAGGGTATGGCTACACCTTC. It specifies CASTTTGYGYTF.

This chain joins TRBV5-6 and TRBJ1-1; TRBD1 aligns across 8 bases. The J segment lost 0 bases and the V segment lost 2 bases, leaving 3 bases of the junction unmatched. Germline-derived CDR1 and CDR2 are SGHDT and YYEEEE. The CDR3 runs to 15 residues. CDR3 residues: CASSFRGPMNTEAFF. DNA of the CDR3: TGTGCCAGCAGCTTCAGGGGGCCTATGAACACTGAAGCTTTCTTT.

The genes are TRBV28 and TRBJ1-5; D might be TRBD1 (6 bases). The germline gives CDR1 MDHEN, CDR2 SYDVKM. V lost 5 bases and J 2 bases, leaving 13 bases between the germline ends. The CDR3 runs 15 residues. CDR3 bases: TGTGCCAGCAGTCCGGGGGGCTGGGGCAATCAGCCCCAGCATTTT. Protein product: CASSPGGWGNQPQHF.

This clone has a handful of counts. V gene TRBV5-1 combines with J gene TRBJ1-1; a possible D gene is TRBD1 (6 bases). The germline gives CDR1 SGHRS, CDR2 YFSETQ. The CDR3 loop spans 11 amino acids. The germline V and J ends were trimmed by 0 bases and 12 bases, with 9 bases remaining between them. The CDR3 reads CASSLGDRTFF. The DNA for the CDR3 is TGCGCCAGCAGCTTGGGTGACAGGACTTTCTTT.

This clone was seen a handful of times. The genes are TRBV2 and TRBJ2-1; no clear D gene. Germline V CDR1 and CDR2: SNHLY, FYNNEI. The CDR3 runs to 13 residues. V was trimmed by 6 bases and J by 5 bases, leaving 11 bases between them. DNA for the CDR3: TGTGCCAGCAGCGCCGAGGTAAACAATGAGCAGTTCTTC. Residues: CASSAEVNNEQFF. The complete variable domain, with remaining parts taken from reference TRBV2 and TRBJ2-1, reads EPEVTQTPSHQVTQMGQEVILRCVPISNHLYFYWYRQILGQKVEFLVSFYNNEISEKSEIFDDQFSVERPDGSNFTLKIRSTKLEDSAMYFCASSAEVNNEQFFGPGTRLTVL.

The chain links TRBV5-6 to TRBJ1-6, with D possibly being TRBD1 (6 bases). The CDR3 totals 15 residues. The V gene lost 5 bases and the J gene lost 0 bases, with 9 bases spanning the gap. Germline V CDR1 and CDR2: SGHDT, YYEEEE. The chain's CDR3 is CASRGRGSYNSPLHF. The CDR3 nucleotides are TGTGCCAGCAGAGGCAGGGGCTCCTATAATTCACCCCTCCACTTT.

The chain combines TRBV5-1 with TRBJ1-5; D not certain. V shed 2 bases and J shed 7 bases, with 10 bases lying between them. This CDR3 spans 13 amino acids. Germline loops: CDR1 SGHRS, CDR2 YFSETQ. The CDR3: CASSLKEGQPQHF. As DNA, the CDR3 is TGCGCCAGCAGCTTAAAGGAGGGCCAGCCCCAGCATTTT.

This clone was recorded a few times. This rearrangement joins TRBV5-4 to TRBJ2-7, with D possibly being TRBD1 (6 bases). Germline CDR1 SGHNT, CDR2 YYREEE (reference sequence). V was trimmed by 0 bases and J by 1 base, leaving 8 bases between them. There are 14 residues in the CDR3. CDR3: CASSLETGSYEQYF. The CDR3 region has the DNA TGTGCCAGCAGCTTGGAAACAGGGTCCTACGAGCAGTACTTC.

This sequence joins TRBV4-2 and TRBJ1-2; no definite D call. The V end lost 1 base, the J end lost 9 bases, and 9 bases lay between the germline ends. This CDR3 is built from 12 residues. Looked up from germline, CDR1 is LGHNA and CDR2 is YNFKEQ. The CDR3 nucleotides are TGTGCCAGCAGCCAAGTCGAGGGAAGCTACACCTTC. This codes for CASSQVEGSYTF.

The genes are TRBV11-2 and TRBJ2-3, with D unresolved. V was trimmed by 5 bases and J by 0 bases, leaving 15 bases between them. There are 16 residues in the CDR3. Germline V gene sequence: CDR1 SGHAT, CDR2 FQNNGV. Here the CDR3 reads CASSLAIFASTDTQYF. The CDR3 coding sequence is TGTGCCAGCAGCCTGGCCATTTTTGCTAGCACAGATACGCAGTATTTT. Complete variable domain (other parts from reference TRBV11-2 and TRBJ2-3): EAGVAQSPRYKIIEKRQSVAFWCNPISGHATLYWYQQILGQGPKLLIQFQNNGVVDDSQLPKDRFSAERLKGVDSTLKIQPAKLEDSAVYLCASSLAIFASTDTQYFGPGTRLTVL.

The V gene is TRBV28, the J gene TRBJ2-7; 8 nucleotides align to TRBD1. CDR1 and CDR2 (germline): MDHEN, SYDVKM. The length of the CDR3 is 14 residues. Trimming took 8 bases from V and 0 from J; bases not matched to a gene: 6. The CDR3 sequence is CASLNRGYSYEQYF. Written as DNA, the CDR3 is TGTGCCAGCCTTAACAGGGGGTACTCCTACGAGCAGTACTTC.

This clone was observed once. The chain carries TRBV6-6 and TRBJ2-1; perhaps TRBD1 as D (6 bases). CDR1 MNHNY and CDR2 SVGAGI come from the germline V gene (reference sequence). V was trimmed by 5 bases and J by 4 bases, leaving 12 bases between them. This CDR3 has 14 residues. The CDR3 DNA reads TGTGCCAGCAGTCAGACAGGAGAATACAATGAGCAGTTCTTC. Translation gives CASSQTGEYNEQFF.

This clone was seen only once. The chain has TRBV7-2 and TRBJ1-4, with 7 bases aligning to TRBD1. Unmatched junction bases numbered 3, after V lost 6 bases and J lost 2 bases. The length of the CDR3 is 14 residues. Looked up from germline, CDR1 is SGHTA and CDR2 is FQGNSA. CDR3 in DNA: TGTGCCAGCAGACAGACAGGGACTAATGAAAAACTGTTTTTT. As protein: CASRQTGTNEKLFF.